This TCR beta chain derives from a study of blood T cells in healthy people across ages. Together with a sample-barcoded 5' primer, a J-beta primer mix was included in a second PCR lasting roughly 7 to 11 cycles. Every cDNA molecule bore a tag from a template-switch adaptor containing 12 random nucleotides. Every sample gave at least 3 million paired-end reads containing CDR3. MiXCR, applied by TCRdb to the 5' RACE reads, yields one record per CDR3 protein. The sample gives 1,300,000 or so distinct CDR3 sequences, approximately 60% of which show up once; over 5% is in the top ten. Comments on this clonotype: The antigen is not known.

The V gene's germline CDR1 is MNHEY and CDR2 SVGEGT. Trimming pared 10 bases from V and 4 bases from J, leaving 12 bases between. The CDR3 is 12 amino acids. Findings and caveats of the study: There was no known CMV status for donors, so expanded clonotype changes were possibly confounded. In long-lived donors, naive CD4+ cell counts and diversity exceeded those of aged donors.

The origin of this receptor is a man between 18 and 29 years old in good health. The sample taken for sequencing was blood. J is TRBJ2-3 and V is TRBV6-2 or TRBV6-3; possible D gene TRBD1, 6 bases. The chain's CDR3 is CATNREADTQYF. The CDR3, as DNA: TGTGCCACCAACAGGGAAGCAGATACGCAGTATTTT.